The clone carrying this T cell receptor (beta chain) turned up a few times. The source of the sample is a study of beta chain features in type 1 diabetes. What was sequenced were expressed TCRB transcripts, since all of the isolated RNA had been reverse transcribed. Only in-frame clones appear in the TCRdb table, and some are missing; sequencing was by immunoSEQ multiplex PCR. This sample has under 800,000 clones, with roughly a sixth found just once. This CDR3 spans 16 amino acids. The germline gives CDR1 SGHRS, CDR2 YFSETQ. V shed 3 bases, J shed 0 bases, and the junction held 5 bases outside the gene matches.

The TCR comes from a man between 18 and 29 years old in good health. V is TRBV5-1 and J is TRBJ1-5; 8 bases line up with TRBD1. Sequencing was performed on naive CD4+ T cells from blood. CDR3 bases: TGCGCCAGCAGCTATGGGACAGGTCCTAGCAATCAGCCCCAGCATTTT. Its translation: CASSYGTGPSNQPQHF.